This entry concerns a single TCR beta chain. Its antigen is currently unknown. These data come from a study of cytomegalovirus exposure and HLA in healthy donors. Primers: 60 Vbeta forward and 13 Jbeta reverse. Measured with immunoSEQ multiplex PCR; TCRdb has only the in-frame clones, and not every one. The sample consists of about 120,000 clones, 60% to 80% of them appearing once. The V segment lost 0 bases and the J segment 0 bases; nucleotides outside the gene matches: 5. This CDR3 has 16 residues. Per germline, CDR1 SGHRS and CDR2 YFSETQ. General study points: Researchers had no immune exposure information except CMV serostatus available.

The gene calls are TRBV5-1 and TRBJ1-1; 7 bases agree with TRBD1. Sequenced sample: PBMCs. This TCR came from a human donor in good health. The CDR3 DNA follows: TGCGCCAGCAGCTTGGTCCCGGACAGGCTGAACACTGAAGCTTTCTTT. Encoded protein: CASSLVPDRLNTEAFF.